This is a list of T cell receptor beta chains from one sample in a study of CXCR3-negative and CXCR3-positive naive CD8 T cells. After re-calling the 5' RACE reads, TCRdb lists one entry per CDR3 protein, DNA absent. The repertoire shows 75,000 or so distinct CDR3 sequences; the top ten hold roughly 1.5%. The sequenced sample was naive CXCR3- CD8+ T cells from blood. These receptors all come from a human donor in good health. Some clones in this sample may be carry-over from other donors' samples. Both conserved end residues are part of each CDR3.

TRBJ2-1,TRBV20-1,CSARSYLVTEQFF
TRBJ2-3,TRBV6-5,CASSYRESTDTQYF
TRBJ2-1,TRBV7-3,CASSLIGGLDEQFF
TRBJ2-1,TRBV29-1,CSALGRDSYNEQFF
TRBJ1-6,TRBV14,CASSPEGATYSPLHF
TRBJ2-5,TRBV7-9,CASSVGTGGGETQYF
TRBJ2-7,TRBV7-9,CASSYFRDRTYEQYF
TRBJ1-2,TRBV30,CAWSAGDGYTF
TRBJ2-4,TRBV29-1,CSVEDGGDRDKNIQYF
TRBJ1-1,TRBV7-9,CASSPRDRGSTEAFF
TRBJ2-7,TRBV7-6,CASSLASGRYTSYEQYF
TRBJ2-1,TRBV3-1,CASSQREILYNEQFF
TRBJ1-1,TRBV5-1,CASSFGGAEAFF
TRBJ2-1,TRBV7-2,CASSIDPLNEQFF
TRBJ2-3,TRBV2,CASSLGGGLAWDTQYF
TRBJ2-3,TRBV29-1,CSVSRWMVELGTQYF
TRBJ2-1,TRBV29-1,CSAHPGGFNNEQFF
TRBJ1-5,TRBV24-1,CATSDHARDASNQPQHF
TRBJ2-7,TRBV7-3,CASSLTRRGRYEQYF
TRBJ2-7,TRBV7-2,CASRKFYEQYF
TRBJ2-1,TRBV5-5,CASSLYPGGNYNEQFF
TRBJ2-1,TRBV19,CAIAPGLYNEQFF
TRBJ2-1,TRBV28,CASSSLTSGPNEQFF
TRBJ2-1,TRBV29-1,CSVVTSFNEQFF
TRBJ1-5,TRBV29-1,CSVSLLTGDYQPQHF
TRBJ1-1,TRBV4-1,CASSQANELTEAFF
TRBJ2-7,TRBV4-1,CASSPGTGIVGYEQYF
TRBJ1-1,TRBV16,CASSQDKGGTEAFF
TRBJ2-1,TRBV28,CASGGRAYNEQFF
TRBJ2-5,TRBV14,CASSQVQWKQETQYF
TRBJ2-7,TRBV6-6,CASSPAAGEVAYEQYF
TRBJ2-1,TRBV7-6,CASSSTPGLAGVNEQFF
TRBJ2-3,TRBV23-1,CASRLLRRARGPTDTQYF
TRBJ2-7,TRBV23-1,CASSQPQPASGNSYEQYF
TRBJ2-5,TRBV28,CASSPGIRQETQYF
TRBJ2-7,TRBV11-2,CASSEDQGLLISAYEQYF
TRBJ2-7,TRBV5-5,CASSTRDSSYEQYF
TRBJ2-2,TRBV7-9,CASSETGRDTGELFF
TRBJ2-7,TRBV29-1,CSASGGQGEQYF
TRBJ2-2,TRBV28,CASSPNRAGELFF
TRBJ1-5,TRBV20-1,CSARPGGLHQPQHF
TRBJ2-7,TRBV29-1,CSVEEADTYEQYF
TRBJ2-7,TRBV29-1,CSVASRVDEQYF
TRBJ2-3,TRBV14,CASSQGDLSTDTQYF
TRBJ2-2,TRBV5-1,CASSSKTGFGELFF
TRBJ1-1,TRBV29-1,CSVLFRGEVNTEAFF
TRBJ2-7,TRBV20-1,CSARPTWGTEVNEQYF
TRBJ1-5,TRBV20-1,CSAKDRYSNQPQHF
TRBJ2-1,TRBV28,CASSFFGQGAGEQFF
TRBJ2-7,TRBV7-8,CASSPTGAGTFYEQYF
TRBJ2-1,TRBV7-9,CASSLDVAGSSYNEQFF
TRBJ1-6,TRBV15,CATSDRYSPLHF
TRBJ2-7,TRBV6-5,CASSYALTGASGSSYEQYF